A single sample is the source of the 29 T cell receptor beta chains below, sequenced in a study of blood T cell repertoires in COVID-19 (dated by TCRdb to 2020 to 2022). The library was built by means of the immunoSEQ multiplex PCR assay. TCRdb holds this immuneACCESS table with in-frame rearrangements only. Some clones are missing; in checked studies, unresolved V genes explain under half, and the rest has no known cause. The sample yields some 170,000 clones; 82% were counted once. The top ten clonotypes cover approximately 9.1% of the sample. Material for sequencing was peripheral blood. These receptors all stem from a woman between 65 and 79 years old with acute or convalescent COVID-19.

The chain carries TRBV7-8 and TRBJ2-1, with TRBD1 matching 8 bases. CDR1 is SGHVS and CDR2 is FQNEAQ in the germline V gene. CDR3 size: 15 residues. The trim removed 5 bases at V and 9 bases at J, leaving 12 bases unmatched. CDR3 protein: CASSPMTGANSEQFF. CDR3 DNA: TGTGCCAGCAGCCCCATGACAGGGGCGAACAGTGAGCAGTTCTTC.

This clone was counted between two and nine times. The rearrangement uses TRBV6-9 and TRBJ1-3; 8 bases map to TRBD1. The CDR3 totals 12 residues. Germline values: CDR1 MNHGY, CDR2 SVAAGI. J was trimmed by 16 bases and V by 4 bases; bases with no gene match: 9. CDR3 sequence (DNA): TGTGCCAGCAGTTTTCCTCACAGGGGGATCTATTTT. Encoded protein: CASSFPHRGIYF.

A few counts support this clone. The CDR3 region is CASSPQRGSTDTQYF. The CDR3 DNA reads as TGTGCCAGCTCACCCCAACGGGGAAGCACAGATACGCAGTATTTT. The chain employs TRBV18 and TRBJ2-3, with TRBD2 as a possible D gene (5 bases). This CDR3 has 15 amino acids. Trimming shortened V by 3 bases and J by 0 bases, and 10 bases separated the two germline ends. Germline V gene data show CDR1 as KGHSH and CDR2 as LQKENI.

The rearrangement joins TRBV12-3 or TRBV12-4 to TRBJ1-6; D gene uncertain. With 4 bases removed from V and 8 bases from J, the gap between germline ends came to 9 bases. The CDR3 spans 13 residues. The DNA for the CDR3 is TGTGCCAGCAGTTCCCAGATCGATTCACCCCTCCACTTT. As protein: CASSSQIDSPLHF.

The rearrangement joins TRBV6-2 or TRBV6-3 to TRBJ2-2, with 11 bases that match TRBD1. The CDR3 totals 16 residues. Trimming took 0 bases from V and 6 from J; bases not matched to a gene: 3. Germline loops: CDR1 MNHEY, CDR2 SVGEGT. For the CDR3, the DNA is TGTGCCAGCAGTTACTCCGGGACAGGGGGTCCCGGGGAGCTGTTTTTT. Its protein is CASSYSGTGGPGELFF.

This chain uses TRBV30 with TRBJ1-2, with a weak D call TRBD1 (5 bases). CDR3 length: 13 residues. Germline lookup yields CDR1 GTSNPN and CDR2 SVGIG (reference sequence). Trimming took off 4 bases at V and 7 bases at J, with 16 bases between the two ends. The CDR3 loop reads CAWTIQVPTGYTF. The CDR3 DNA is TGTGCCTGGACAATACAGGTCCCCACTGGCTACACCTTC.

The rearrangement joins TRBV7-6 to TRBJ1-1; D is ambiguous. Germline CDR1 and CDR2: SGHVS and FNYEAQ. This CDR3 has 15 residues. Trimming took 2 bases from V and 5 from J, leaving 15 bases between them. The CDR3 loop reads CASSLSRFWSTEAFF. CDR3 nucleotide sequence: TGTGCCAGCAGCTTATCACGGTTTTGGAGTACTGAAGCTTTCTTT.

The chain combines TRBV5-1 with TRBJ1-1; D ambiguous. The CDR3 spans 12 residues. Looked up from germline, CDR1 is SGHRS and CDR2 is YFSETQ. The V end lost 4 bases, the J end lost 2 bases, and 6 bases lay between the germline ends. The CDR3 here is CASSPPNTEAFF. For the CDR3, the DNA is TGCGCCAGCAGCCCCCCAAACACTGAAGCTTTCTTT.

This chain connects TRBV5-1 to TRBJ2-3, with TRBD2 matching over 12 bases. V lost 3 bases to trimming and J lost 2 bases; unmatched junction nucleotides: 7. The CDR3 is made up of 17 amino acids. CDR1 SGHRS and CDR2 YFSETQ come from the germline V gene. In DNA, the CDR3 is TGCGCCAGCAGCTCGTTGGCTAGCGGGGGGGCCACAGATACGCAGTATTTT. Protein: CASSSLASGGATDTQYF.

The chain couples TRBV18 to TRBJ1-5; 12 nucleotides match TRBD1. The CDR3 runs to 16 residues. Trimming cost V 1 base and J 6 bases; bases outside gene matches: 4. Germline loops: CDR1 KGHSH, CDR2 LQKENI. CDR3 sequence (DNA): TGTGCCAGCTCACCACTAGGGACAGGGGGCCGTCAGCCCCAGCATTTT. It yields the protein CASSPLGTGGRQPQHF.

The CDR3 coding sequence is TGCAGTTGCCGGGACAGGGGGCAGAATGGCTACACCTTC. The encoded protein is CSCRDRGQNGYTF. The rearrangement joins TRBV29-1 to TRBJ1-2, with 12 bases matching TRBD1. The CDR3 extends over 13 amino acids. CDR1 and CDR2 (germline): SQVTM, ANQGSEA. The full variable domain, its missing parts supplied by reference TRBV29-1 and TRBJ1-2, is SAVISQKPSRDICQRGTSLTIQCQVDSQVTMMFWYRQQPGQSLTLIATANQGSEATYESGFVIDKFPISRPNLTFSTLTVSNMSPEDSSIYLCSCRDRGQNGYTFGSGTRLTVV.

V usage is TRBV5-6 and J usage is TRBJ1-3; D is unresolved. Trimming removed 2 bases from V and 3 bases from J, with 6 bases in between. The CDR3 covers 13 residues. CDR1 and CDR2 from the germline V gene are SGHDT and YYEEEE. CDR3 sequence: CASSFNLGNTIYF. CDR3 DNA sequence: TGTGCCAGCAGCTTTAATCTTGGAAACACCATATATTTT.

This clone was counted a few times. This chain joins TRBV28 and TRBJ1-2; D uncertain. From germline, CDR1 is MDHEN and CDR2 SYDVKM. The CDR3 consists of 13 residues. Trimming shortened V by 3 bases and J by 3 bases, and 8 bases separated the two germline ends. In nucleotides, the CDR3 is TGTGCCAGCAGTTTCCCAGGTTACTATGGCTACACCTTC. Amino acids: CASSFPGYYGYTF.

The J gene is TRBJ2-1, the V gene TRBV6-5; 7 nucleotides agree with TRBD2. The CDR3 runs 13 residues. V trimming: 10 bases; J trimming: 0 bases; junction bases outside the gene matches: 3. From germline, CDR1 is MNHEY and CDR2 SVGAGI. DNA for the CDR3: TGTGCCACAACTAGCGCCTCCTACAATGAGCAGTTCTTC. Translated, it gives CATTSASYNEQFF.

V is TRBV15 and J is TRBJ1-6, with D unresolved. The germline V gene encodes CDR1 LNHNV and CDR2 YYDKDF (reference sequence). The length of the CDR3 is 17 residues. V was shortened by 0 bases and J by 0 bases, with 9 bases between the two germline ends. CDR3 region: CATSRDRRSSYNSPLHF. The CDR3 nucleotides read TGTGCCACCAGCAGAGACCGTAGGAGCTCCTATAATTCACCCCTCCACTTT.

The genes are TRBV5-1 and TRBJ1-1; 9 nucleotides match TRBD1. Germline V gives CDR1 SGHRS, CDR2 YFSETQ. V dropped 0 bases and J dropped 5; count of bases not matched to a gene: 14. The CDR3 is 18 amino acids. CDR3 sequence reads: CASSLVRTGESEGTEAFF. Written as DNA, the CDR3 is TGCGCCAGCAGCTTGGTTCGGACAGGGGAGTCCGAGGGAACTGAAGCTTTCTTT.

The genes are TRBV5-6 and TRBJ2-3; 10 bases align to TRBD2. Germline V CDR1 and CDR2: SGHDT, YYEEEE. This CDR3 has 16 amino acids. J gave up 5 bases and V 0 bases, and 6 bases lay outside the gene matches. In nucleotides, the CDR3 is TGTGCCAGCAGCTTGGGCCTAGCGGGAGCGGAAGATACGCAGTATTTT. This codes for CASSLGLAGAEDTQYF.

The chain combines TRBV5-6 with TRBJ2-1; a weak D match, TRBD1 (5 bases). Germline values: CDR1 SGHDT, CDR2 YYEEEE. The CDR3 is 16 amino acids. V was clipped by 0 bases and J by 0 bases, with 10 bases between them. CDR3 nucleotide sequence: TGTGCCAGCAGCTTGGATCCAGGGTTCTCCTACAATGAGCAGTTCTTC. It specifies CASSLDPGFSYNEQFF.

The chain links TRBV5-1 to TRBJ1-1; no clear D. This CDR3 spans 16 amino acids. Deletions cut 0 bases from V and 1 base from J, with 13 bases between. Looked up from germline, CDR1 is SGHRS and CDR2 is YFSETQ. For the CDR3, the DNA is TGCGCCAGCAGCTTGGGGCCCTTTACAGAGAACACTGAAGCTTTCTTT. It codes for CASSLGPFTENTEAFF.

The V and J genes are TRBV2 and TRBJ2-6; the match to TRBD2 covers 8 bases. Germline V gene lookup returns CDR1 SNHLY and CDR2 FYNNEI. Unmatched junction bases numbered 10, after V lost 6 bases and J lost 0 bases. CDR3 size: 18 residues. The CDR3 DNA follows: TGTGCCAGCAGCGGATCTCTAGCGGGCAACTCTGGGGCCAACGTCCTGACTTTC. Translation: CASSGSLAGNSGANVLTF.

The chain carries TRBV6-1 and TRBJ1-5; D is unclear. V gave up 1 base and J gave up 0 bases, with 13 bases separating them. Germline CDR1 MNHNS, CDR2 SASEGT. This CDR3 has 17 amino acids. The CDR3 sequence: CASSEGSGGNSNQPQHF. The CDR3 nucleotides read TGTGCCAGCAGTGAAGGTTCGGGCGGGAATAGCAATCAGCCCCAGCATTTT.

The chain carries TRBV5-6 and TRBJ1-4, with TRBD1 matching 9 bases. The CDR3 spans 15 residues. Germline V gene data show CDR1 as SGHDT and CDR2 as YYEEEE. Losses at the gene ends were 0 bases for V and 7 bases for J; bases not matched to a gene: 4. This CDR3 reads CASSLATGGGEKLFF. The CDR3 nucleotides read TGTGCCAGCAGCTTGGCGACAGGGGGTGGTGAAAAACTGTTTTTT.

This clone was seen only once. The rearrangement joins TRBV11-2 to TRBJ2-1; no reliable D call. V was trimmed by 1 base and J by 12 bases, leaving 13 bases between them. The CDR3 sequence is 13 residues long. Germline V CDR1 and CDR2: SGHAT, FQNNGV. CDR3 loop: CASSLVEPTWQFF. The CDR3 region has the DNA TGTGCCAGCAGCTTAGTGGAGCCTACGTGGCAGTTCTTC. The complete variable domain, with remaining parts taken from reference TRBV11-2 and TRBJ2-1, reads EAGVAQSPRYKIIEKRQSVAFWCNPISGHATLYWYQQILGQGPKLLIQFQNNGVVDDSQLPKDRFSAERLKGVDSTLKIQPAKLEDSAVYLCASSLVEPTWQFFGPGTRLTVL.

V and J are TRBV29-1 and TRBJ2-5; a weak D match, TRBD1 (6 bases). Trimming cost V 0 bases and J 9 bases, with 14 bases left between them. The CDR3 is 13 amino acids. Germline V gene data show CDR1 as SQVTM and CDR2 as ANQGSEA. For the CDR3, the DNA is TGCAGCGTTGAAGATCGCAGGGGTTGGGCCCAGTACTTC. Encoded protein: CSVEDRRGWAQYF.

This chain uses TRBV3-1 (or the pseudogene TRBV3-2) with TRBJ2-3; TRBD2 matches at 11 bases. Germline V gives CDR1 LGHDT, CDR2 YNNKEL (reference sequence). Trimming cost V 2 bases and J 3 bases; bases outside gene matches: 1. The CDR3 sequence is 15 residues long. The CDR3 sequence is CASSQLAGGTDTQYF. For the CDR3, the DNA is TGTGCCAGCAGCCAATTAGCGGGGGGGACAGATACGCAGTATTTT.

The chain carries TRBV7-2 and TRBJ2-5; D might be TRBD1 (6 bases). Per germline, CDR1 SGHTA and CDR2 FQGNSA. V was trimmed by 5 bases and J by 1 base, leaving 11 bases between them. This CDR3 has 14 residues. CDR3 in DNA: TGTGCCAGCAGCGCACAGGGCGGCCAAGAGACCCAGTACTTC. This gives the protein CASSAQGGQETQYF.

This clone appeared a few times. The chain uses TRBV5-8 and TRBJ2-6; 7 positions match TRBD2. Germline V gene sequence: CDR1 SGHTS, CDR2 YDEGEE. Trimming took 0 bases from V and 1 from J; bases not matched to a gene: 10. There are 19 residues in the CDR3. CDR3 DNA: TGTGCCAGCAGCTTGGTAGGTGGACTCGGGAGGTCTGGGGCCAACGTCCTGACTTTC. Translating it yields CASSLVGGLGRSGANVLTF.

V and J are TRBV15 and TRBJ2-3; no firm D call. V was pared by 2 bases and J by 2 bases, with 8 bases between. Germline-derived CDR1 and CDR2 are LNHNV and YYDKDF (reference sequence). The CDR3 covers 14 residues. CDR3 nucleotide sequence: TGTGCCACCAGCAGATCTGTAGCCACAGATACGCAGTATTTT. Its translation: CATSRSVATDTQYF. The full variable domain, its missing parts supplied by reference TRBV15 and TRBJ2-3, is DAMVIQNPRYQVTQFGKPVTLSCSQTLNHNVMYWYQQKSSQAPKLLFHYYDKDFNNEADTPDNFQSRRPNTSFCFLDIRSPGLGDTAMYLCATSRSVATDTQYFGPGTRLTVL.

This chain links TRBV6-5 with TRBJ2-7; D perhaps matches TRBD1 (8 bases). Germline assignment: CDR1 MNHEY and CDR2 SVGAGI. V lost 6 bases to trimming and J lost 6 bases, with 18 bases between them. This CDR3 region has 14 residues. CDR3 DNA: TGTGCCAGCAGGAGCGGGGACAGGTTCTCCGAGCAGTACTTC. Its translation is CASRSGDRFSEQYF.